The 13 T cell receptor beta chains in this list originate from one sample, sequenced in a study of Graves' ophthalmopathy and Graves' hyperthyroidism. The study amplified TCR beta CDR3 regions using RNA transcripts. An initial RT-PCR round employing HTBI primers preceded a second-round multiplex PCR. TCRdb reprocessed the multiplex PCR reads with MiXCR, giving one entry per CDR3 protein. The table includes approximately 380,000 distinct CDR3 sequences, approximately 21% detected once. The material sequenced was peripheral blood. These receptor sequences come from a woman under 30 with stable Graves' hyperthyroidism.

The chain carries TRBV20-1 and TRBJ1-2; D is uncertain. The CDR3 is made up of 11 amino acids. Germline CDR1 reads DFQATT; CDR2 reads SNEGSKA (reference sequence). The V end was cut by 4 bases, the J end by 11 bases, with 14 bases between. The CDR3 region has the DNA TGCAGTGCTATAGTCGGTGGTGGTTACACCTTC. Protein: CSAIVGGGYTF.

The table lists this clonotype with many counts. The chain couples TRBV12-3 or TRBV12-4 to TRBJ1-3; the D gene is possibly TRBD1 (5 bases). V shed 2 bases and J shed 2 bases, with 10 bases lying between them. This CDR3 contains 15 residues. The CDR3 here is CASSLSVGAGNTIYF. In DNA form, the CDR3 reads TGTGCCAGCAGTTTATCCGTGGGGGCTGGAAACACCATATATTTT.

This clonotype was recorded at least ten times. The chain joins TRBV30 to TRBJ1-1, with D unresolved. Trimming removed 0 bases from V and 4 bases from J, with 12 bases in between. This CDR3 comprises 14 residues. The germline CDR1 and CDR2 sequences are GTSNPN and SVGIG (reference sequence). The CDR3 sequence: CAWSVDYLATEAFF. The CDR3 region has the DNA TGTGCCTGGAGTGTAGACTACCTTGCCACTGAAGCTTTCTTT.

This clonotype has at least ten counts. One junction end disagrees with the germline gene, perhaps due to a read error. The CDR3: CASSGGGSKNIKYF. CDR3 DNA sequence: TGTGCCAGCAGTGGAGGGGGTTCCAAAAACATTAAGTACTTC. V gene TRBV12-3 or TRBV12-4 combines with J gene TRBJ2-4; the D gene could be TRBD1 or TRBD2 (6 bases each). The length of the CDR3 is 14 residues.

This clonotype showed up many times. The chain recombines TRBV20-1 with TRBJ2-7, with D perhaps matching TRBD1 (6 bases). CDR1 and CDR2 (germline): DFQATT, SNEGSKA (reference sequence). The CDR3 contains 13 residues. Trimming removed 5 bases at V and 2 bases at J, with 13 bases between. DNA of the CDR3: TGCAGTGCTGTAGTGGGGGCCACCTACGAGCAGTACTTC. Residues: CSAVVGATYEQYF.

This clonotype was seen ten or more times. V gene TRBV5-1 combines with J gene TRBJ1-6; TRBD1 agrees at 8 bases. Unmatched junction bases numbered 10, after V lost 4 bases and J lost 10 bases. The length of the CDR3 is 15 residues. Per germline, CDR1 SGHRS and CDR2 YFSETQ. Here the CDR3 reads CASSLQGTGSSPLHF. In DNA, the CDR3 is TGCGCCAGCAGCCTGCAAGGGACAGGCAGCTCACCCCTCCACTTT.

As regards this clonotype: Sequence at one end of the junction differs from germline and may be a read error. Written as DNA, the CDR3 is TGTGCCAGCAGCCAAGGAAGTGGGGGACTGGGAGGCTACGATCAGTACTTC. Translating it yields CASSQGSGGLGGYDQYF. The chain is built from TRBV3-1 and TRBJ2-7; D might be TRBD2 (6 bases). The CDR3 has 17 residues. CDR1 LGHDT and CDR2 YNNKEL come from the germline V gene (reference sequence).

About this clonotype itself: Without the conserved terminal phenylalanine or tryptophan, this CDR3 likely stems from a read error. It is unclear where the CDR3 begins or ends on the DNA, so no DNA is shown, and the CDR3 is as TCRdb lists it. The chain joins TRBV3-1 to TRBJ2-5; TRBD1 reflects the table's D call only, with no check against the DNA. From its first to its last residue, the CDR3 has 17 amino acids. Germline V gene sequence: CDR1 LGHDT, CDR2 YNNKEL (reference sequence). CDR3: CASSQDLQDSIQETQDL.

This clonotype has ten or more counts. The J gene is TRBJ2-2, the V gene TRBV25-1; D ambiguous. Germline loops: CDR1 MGHDK, CDR2 SYGVNS. The CDR3 spans 13 residues. Trimming removed 2 bases at V and 7 bases at J, with 8 bases between. CDR3 loop: CASSESPRGELFF. CDR3 bases: TGTGCCAGCAGTGAAAGCCCCCGCGGGGAGCTGTTTTTT.

In this sample, this clonotype turned up a few times. The chain combines TRBV7-9 with TRBJ2-3; D possibly uses TRBD1 or TRBD2 (5 bases each). Per germline, CDR1 SEHNR and CDR2 FQNEAQ (reference sequence). This CDR3 spans 13 amino acids. V shed 3 bases and J shed 5 bases, with 9 bases lying between them. The CDR3 DNA is TGTGCCAGCAGCTTCAAGAGGGGAGATACGCAGTATTTT. Translating it yields CASSFKRGDTQYF.

Note on this clonotype: A much larger clone lies a single base off, so this may be a read error. The rearrangement links TRBV6-1 to TRBJ2-5; D unclear. V lost 4 bases to trimming and J lost 5 bases, with 11 bases between them. CDR3 length: 13 amino acids. Germline V gene sequence: CDR1 MNHNS, CDR2 SASEGT. The CDR3 protein is CASSVSPWETQYF. In DNA form, the CDR3 reads TGTGCCAGCAGTGTCTCACCCTGGGAGACCCAGTACTTC.

This clonotype was counted ten times or more. The chain has TRBV7-6 and TRBJ1-2, with D possibly being TRBD1 (5 bases). CDR1 and CDR2 (germline): SGHVS, FNYEAQ. The CDR3 totals 13 residues. The V and J ends lost 3 bases and 6 bases respectively, with 11 bases between them. The CDR3 is CASSFAQGNGYTF. The CDR3 DNA follows: TGTGCCAGCAGCTTTGCCCAGGGTAATGGCTACACCTTC.

The chain employs TRBV19 and TRBJ1-2, with D possibly matching TRBD1 (6 bases). V gave up 3 bases and J gave up 1 base, with 9 bases separating them. CDR3 size: 14 residues. Germline V CDR1 and CDR2: LNHDA, SQIVND (reference sequence). The CDR3 region has the DNA TGTGCCAGTAGTATGCAGGGGCTTAACTATGGCTACACCTTC. It is translated as CASSMQGLNYGYTF.